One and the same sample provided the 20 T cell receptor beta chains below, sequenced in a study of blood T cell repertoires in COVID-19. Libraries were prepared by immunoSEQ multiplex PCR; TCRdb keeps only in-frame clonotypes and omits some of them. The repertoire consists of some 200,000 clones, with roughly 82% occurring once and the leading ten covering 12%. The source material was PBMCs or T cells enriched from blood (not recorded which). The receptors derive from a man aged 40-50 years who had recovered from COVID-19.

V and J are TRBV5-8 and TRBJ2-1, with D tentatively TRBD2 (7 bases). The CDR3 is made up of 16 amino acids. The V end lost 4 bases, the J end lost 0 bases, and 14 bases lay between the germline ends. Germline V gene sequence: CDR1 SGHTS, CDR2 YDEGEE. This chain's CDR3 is CASSPTGGPSYNEQFF. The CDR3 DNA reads TGTGCCAGCAGCCCGACGGGGGGCCCCTCCTACAATGAGCAGTTCTTC.

CDR3 DNA: TGTGCCAGTAGTAAGACAGGGAGGTGGAATACGCAGTATTTT. Translating gives CASSKTGRWNTQYF. V is TRBV19 and J is TRBJ2-3, with TRBD1 as a possible D gene (7 bases). The V gene's germline CDR1 is LNHDA and CDR2 SQIVND (reference sequence). Trimming left V 4 bases short and J 7 bases short, with 15 bases between. The CDR3 runs to 14 residues.

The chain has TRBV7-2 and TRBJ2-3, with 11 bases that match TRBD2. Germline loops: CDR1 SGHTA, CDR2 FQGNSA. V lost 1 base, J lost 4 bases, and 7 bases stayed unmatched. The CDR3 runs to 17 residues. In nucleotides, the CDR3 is TGTGCCAGCAGCTTAGGATTAGGGACTAGCGGTTCAGATACGCAGTATTTT. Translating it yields CASSLGLGTSGSDTQYF.

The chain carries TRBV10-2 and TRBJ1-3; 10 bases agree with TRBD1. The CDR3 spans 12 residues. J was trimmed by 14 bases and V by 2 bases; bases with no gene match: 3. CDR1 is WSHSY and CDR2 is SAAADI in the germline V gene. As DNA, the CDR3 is TGCGCCAGCAGTGAGGACAGGGGGCACTTATATTTT. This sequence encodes CASSEDRGHLYF.

CDR3 DNA: TGTGCCAGCAGCCCCCCTGGGACAGAACCTAACGAGCAGTACTTC. Translation gives CASSPPGTEPNEQYF. The V gene is TRBV5-4, the J gene TRBJ2-7; 7 positions agree with TRBD1. The length of the CDR3 is 15 residues. With V trimmed by 4 bases and J by 5 bases, 12 bases remained unmatched. Germline CDR1 and CDR2: SGHNT and YYREEE (reference sequence).

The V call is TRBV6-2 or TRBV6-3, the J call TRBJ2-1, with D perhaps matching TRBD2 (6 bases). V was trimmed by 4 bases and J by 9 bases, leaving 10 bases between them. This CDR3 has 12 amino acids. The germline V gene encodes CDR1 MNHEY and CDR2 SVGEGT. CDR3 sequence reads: CASSSLAREQFF. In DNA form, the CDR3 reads TGTGCCAGCAGTTCCCTAGCGCGTGAGCAGTTCTTC.

The CDR3 is CASSVDFAGELFF. The CDR3 DNA reads TGTGCCAGCAGCGTAGATTTCGCCGGGGAGCTGTTTTTT. The V and J genes are TRBV9 and TRBJ2-2; no firm D call. Germline V CDR1 and CDR2: SGDLS, YYNGEE. V was trimmed by 0 bases and J by 6 bases, leaving 6 bases between them. This CDR3 comprises 13 residues.

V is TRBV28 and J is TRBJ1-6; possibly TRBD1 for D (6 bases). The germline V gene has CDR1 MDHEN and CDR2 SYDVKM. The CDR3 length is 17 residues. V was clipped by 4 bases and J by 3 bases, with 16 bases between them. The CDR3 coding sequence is TGTGCCAGCAGTTCCTCCCGGGAGGGGGGCTATAATTCACCCCTCCACTTT. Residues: CASSSSREGGYNSPLHF.

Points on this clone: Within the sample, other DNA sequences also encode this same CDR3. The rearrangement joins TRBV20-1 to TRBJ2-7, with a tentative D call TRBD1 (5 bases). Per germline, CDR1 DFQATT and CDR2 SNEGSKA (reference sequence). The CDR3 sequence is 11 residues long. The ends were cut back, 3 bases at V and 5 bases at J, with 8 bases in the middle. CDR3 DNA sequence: TGCAGTGCTAGTTCAGGGCACGAGCAGTACGTC. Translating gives CSASSGHEQYV.

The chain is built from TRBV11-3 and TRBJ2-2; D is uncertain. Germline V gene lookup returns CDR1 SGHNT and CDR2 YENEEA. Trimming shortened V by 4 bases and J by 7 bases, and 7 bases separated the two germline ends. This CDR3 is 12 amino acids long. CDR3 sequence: CASSSYGGELFF. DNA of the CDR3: TGTGCCAGCAGCTCGTACGGCGGGGAGCTGTTTTTT.

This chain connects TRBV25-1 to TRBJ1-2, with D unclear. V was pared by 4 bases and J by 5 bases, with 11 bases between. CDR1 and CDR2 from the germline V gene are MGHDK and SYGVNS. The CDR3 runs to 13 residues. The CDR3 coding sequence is TGTGCCAGCAGTGGTTCAGGATTATATGGCTACACCTTC. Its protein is CASSGSGLYGYTF.

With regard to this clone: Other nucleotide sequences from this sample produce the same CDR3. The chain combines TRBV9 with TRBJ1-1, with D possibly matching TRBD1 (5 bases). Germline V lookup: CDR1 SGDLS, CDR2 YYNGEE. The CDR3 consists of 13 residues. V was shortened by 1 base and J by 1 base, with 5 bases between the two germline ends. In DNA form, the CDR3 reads TGTGCCAGCAGCGTAACAGGGAACACTGAAGCTTTCTTT. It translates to CASSVTGNTEAFF.

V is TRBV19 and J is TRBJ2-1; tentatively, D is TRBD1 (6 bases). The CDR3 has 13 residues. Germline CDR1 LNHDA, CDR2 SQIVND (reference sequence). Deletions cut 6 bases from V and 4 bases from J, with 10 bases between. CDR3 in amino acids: CASSRDTYNEQFF. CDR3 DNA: TGTGCCAGTAGCCGGGACACATACAATGAGCAGTTCTTC.

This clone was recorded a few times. CDR3 in amino acids: CASSQDYGMRGGELFF. The CDR3 nucleotides read TGTGCCAGCAGCCAAGATTACGGGATGCGCGGCGGGGAGCTGTTTTTT. The rearrangement joins TRBV3-1 (or the pseudogene TRBV3-2) to TRBJ2-2; possible D gene TRBD2, 5 bases. CDR3 size: 16 residues. Germline assignment: CDR1 LGHDT and CDR2 YNNKEL (reference sequence). V lost 0 bases and J 7 bases, leaving 15 bases between the germline ends.

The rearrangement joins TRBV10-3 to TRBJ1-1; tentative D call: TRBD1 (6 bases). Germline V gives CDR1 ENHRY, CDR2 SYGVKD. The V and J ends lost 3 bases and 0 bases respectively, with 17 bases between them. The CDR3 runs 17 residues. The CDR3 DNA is TGTGCCATCAGTGATAGTGTCAGGGGCCTCATGAACACTGAAGCTTTCTTT. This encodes CAISDSVRGLMNTEAFF.

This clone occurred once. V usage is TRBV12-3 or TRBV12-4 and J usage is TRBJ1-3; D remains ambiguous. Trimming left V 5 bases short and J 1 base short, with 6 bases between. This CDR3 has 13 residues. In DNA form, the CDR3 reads TGTGCCAGCAGTACAGAATCTGGAAACACCATATATTTT. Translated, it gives CASSTESGNTIYF.

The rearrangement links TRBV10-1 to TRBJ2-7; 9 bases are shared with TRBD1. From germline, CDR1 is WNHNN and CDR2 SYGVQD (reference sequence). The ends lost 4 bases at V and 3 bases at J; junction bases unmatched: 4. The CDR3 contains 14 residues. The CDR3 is CASSGPGQGYEQYF. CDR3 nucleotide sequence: TGCGCCAGCAGTGGGCCGGGACAGGGCTACGAGCAGTACTTC.

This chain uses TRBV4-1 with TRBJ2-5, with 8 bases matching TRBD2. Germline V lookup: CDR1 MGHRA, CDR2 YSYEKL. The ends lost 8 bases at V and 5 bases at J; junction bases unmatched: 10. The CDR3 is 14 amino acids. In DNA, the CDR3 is TGCGCCAGCGGCTATGCTAGCGGGTTTGAGACCCAGTACTTC. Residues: CASGYASGFETQYF.

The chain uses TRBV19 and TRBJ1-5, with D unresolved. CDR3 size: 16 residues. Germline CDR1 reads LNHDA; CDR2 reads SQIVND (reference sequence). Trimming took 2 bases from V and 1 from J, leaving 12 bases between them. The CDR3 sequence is CASSIITTRSNQPQHF. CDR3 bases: TGTGCCAGTAGTATAATCACGACGAGGAGCAATCAGCCCCAGCATTTT.

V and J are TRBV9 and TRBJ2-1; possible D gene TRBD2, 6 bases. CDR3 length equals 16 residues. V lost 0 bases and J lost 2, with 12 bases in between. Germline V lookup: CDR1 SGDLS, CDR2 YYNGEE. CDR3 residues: CASSVGGLRAYNEQFF. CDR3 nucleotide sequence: TGTGCCAGCAGCGTAGGGGGACTCCGAGCCTACAATGAGCAGTTCTTC. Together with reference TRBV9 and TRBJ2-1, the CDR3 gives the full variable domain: DSGVTQTPKHLITATGQRVTLRCSPRSGDLSVYWYQQSLDQGLQFLIQYYNGEERAKGNILERFSAQQFPDLHSELNLSSLELGDSALYFCASSVGGLRAYNEQFFGPGTRLTVL.